The next 2 T cell receptor beta chains were all read from a single sample in a study of blood T cell repertoires in COVID-19. The repertoire was sequenced with immunoSEQ multiplex PCR; TCRdb's copy has only in-frame clones and lacks some. In the table there are under 400,000 clones, almost 90% of which are singletons. Source material: peripheral blood. These receptors all stem from a woman in her thirties with COVID-19, enrolled during active disease.

The V call is TRBV25-1, the J call TRBJ1-2, with D perhaps matching TRBD1 (6 bases). Germline CDR1 is MGHDK and CDR2 is SYGVNS. The CDR3 has 16 residues. The V end lost 4 bases, the J end lost 2 bases, and 17 bases lay between the germline ends. CDR3 sequence: CASSAQTTGRNYGYTF. DNA of the CDR3: TGTGCCAGCAGTGCCCAGACGACAGGTAGAAACTATGGCTACACCTTC.

The chain is built from TRBV3-1 (or the pseudogene TRBV3-2) and TRBJ2-7, with D possibly being TRBD2 (6 bases). Germline CDR1 is LGHDT and CDR2 is YNNKEL (reference sequence). V gave up 3 bases and J gave up 7 bases, with 13 bases separating them. This CDR3 spans 13 amino acids. CDR3 DNA sequence: TGTGCCAGCAGCCAGGGGGACTCGGGGGAGCAGTACTTC. Protein product: CASSQGDSGEQYF.